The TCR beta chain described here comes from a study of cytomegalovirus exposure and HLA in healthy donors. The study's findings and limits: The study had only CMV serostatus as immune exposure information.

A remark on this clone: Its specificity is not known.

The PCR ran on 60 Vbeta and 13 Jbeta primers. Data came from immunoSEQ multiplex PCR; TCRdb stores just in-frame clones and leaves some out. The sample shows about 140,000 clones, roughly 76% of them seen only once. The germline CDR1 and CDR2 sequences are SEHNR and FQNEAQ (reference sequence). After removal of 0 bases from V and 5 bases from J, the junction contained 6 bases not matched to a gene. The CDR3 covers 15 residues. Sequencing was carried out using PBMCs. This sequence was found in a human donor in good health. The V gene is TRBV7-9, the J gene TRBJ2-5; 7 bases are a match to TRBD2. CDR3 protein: CASSLASGLEETQYF. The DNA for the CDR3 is TGTGCCAGCAGCTTAGCGAGCGGACTAGAGGAGACCCAGTACTTC.